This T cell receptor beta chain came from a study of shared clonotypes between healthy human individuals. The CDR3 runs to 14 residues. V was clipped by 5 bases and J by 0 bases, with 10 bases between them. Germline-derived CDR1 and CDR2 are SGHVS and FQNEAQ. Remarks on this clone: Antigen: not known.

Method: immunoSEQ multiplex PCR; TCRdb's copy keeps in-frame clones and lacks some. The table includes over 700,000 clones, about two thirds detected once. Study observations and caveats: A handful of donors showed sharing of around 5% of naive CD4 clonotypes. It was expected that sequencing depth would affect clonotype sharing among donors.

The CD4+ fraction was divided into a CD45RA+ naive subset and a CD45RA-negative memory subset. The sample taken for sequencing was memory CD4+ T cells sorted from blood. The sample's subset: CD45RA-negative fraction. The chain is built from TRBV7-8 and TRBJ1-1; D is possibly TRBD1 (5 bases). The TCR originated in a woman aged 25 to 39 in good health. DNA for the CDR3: TGTGCCAGCAGCGCCCCGACAGTGAACACTGAAGCTTTCTTT. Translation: CASSAPTVNTEAFF.